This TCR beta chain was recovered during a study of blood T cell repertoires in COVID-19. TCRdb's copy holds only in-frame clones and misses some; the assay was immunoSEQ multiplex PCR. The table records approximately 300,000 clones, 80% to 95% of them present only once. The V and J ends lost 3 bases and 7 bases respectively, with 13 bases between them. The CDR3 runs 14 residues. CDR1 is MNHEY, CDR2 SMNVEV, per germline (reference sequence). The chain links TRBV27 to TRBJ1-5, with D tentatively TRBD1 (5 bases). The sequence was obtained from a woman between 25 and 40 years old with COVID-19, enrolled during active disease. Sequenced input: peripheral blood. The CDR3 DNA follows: TGTGCCAGCAGTTTCCGGGGGGGTGGGCAGCCCCAGCATTTT. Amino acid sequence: CASSFRGGGQPQHF.